Following are 14 T cell receptor beta chains from one sample sequenced in a study of blood T cell repertoires in COVID-19. The repertoire was sequenced with immunoSEQ multiplex PCR; TCRdb's copy has only in-frame clones and lacks some. Of about 100,000 clones detected, roughly 87% appear once; the ten largest clones hold roughly 7.3%. The sequencing input was peripheral blood. Source of these receptors: a man aged 30-40 years in a cohort sampled during active COVID-19.

The chain couples TRBV2 to TRBJ2-7; D unclear. Germline V CDR1 and CDR2: SNHLY, FYNNEI. V was trimmed by 4 bases and J by 1 base, leaving 8 bases between them. The CDR3 contains 13 residues. Written as DNA, the CDR3 is TGTGCCAGCAGTGTGCGTATTTCCTACGAGCAGTACTTC. Its translation: CASSVRISYEQYF.

CDR3 loop: CASSKFARQVGYGYTF. The CDR3 DNA is TGTGCCAGCAGCAAATTTGCCCGACAGGTTGGCTATGGCTACACCTTC. This chain joins TRBV21-1 and TRBJ1-2; TRBD1, the D gene given by the table, was not confirmed from the DNA. TRBV21-1 has pseudogene status. This CDR3 spans 16 amino acids.

V is TRBV6-5 and J is TRBJ2-5, with 8 bases identical to TRBD2. This CDR3 spans 14 amino acids. CDR1 and CDR2 (germline): MNHEY, SVGAGI. The ends lost 6 bases at V and 2 bases at J; junction bases unmatched: 5. The CDR3 coding sequence is TGTGCCAGCAGCCGAACTAGCGGACAAGAGACCCAGTACTTC. Translation: CASSRTSGQETQYF.

The chain has TRBV27 and TRBJ2-7, with D maybe TRBD2 (6 bases). There are 16 residues in the CDR3. V dropped 0 bases and J dropped 0 bases, with 12 bases sitting between them. Germline V CDR1 and CDR2: MNHEY, SMNVEV (reference sequence). The DNA of the CDR3 is TGTGCCAGCAGTTTATCGAGACGGGGGACCTCCTACGAGCAGTACTTC. Its translation is CASSLSRRGTSYEQYF.

The chain joins TRBV4-2 to TRBJ2-1; 9 nucleotides agree with TRBD2. This CDR3 spans 16 amino acids. V was pared by 0 bases and J by 6 bases, with 6 bases of the junction left unmatched. The germline V gene encodes CDR1 LGHNA and CDR2 YNFKEQ. DNA for the CDR3: TGTGCCAGCAGCCAAGAGACCGCGGGGGGGCCCAATGAGCAGTTCTTC. This encodes CASSQETAGGPNEQFF.

This clone has just one count. The rearrangement links TRBV30 to TRBJ1-4; 7 nucleotides line up with TRBD1. This CDR3 has 13 amino acids. CDR1 and CDR2 from the germline V gene are GTSNPN and SVGIG (reference sequence). V lost 4 bases to trimming and J lost 7 bases; unmatched junction nucleotides: 6. CDR3 sequence: CAWNGQGGEKLFF. The CDR3 DNA reads as TGTGCCTGGAACGGGCAGGGGGGTGAAAAACTGTTTTTT.

This clone came up a few times. The J gene is TRBJ1-2, the V gene TRBV5-8; no clear D gene. Germline V lookup: CDR1 SGHTS, CDR2 YDEGEE. The CDR3 length is 12 residues. Trimming took off 3 bases at V and 8 bases at J, with 11 bases between the two ends. The DNA for the CDR3 is TGTGCCAGCAGCTCGCTTCAGCGAGGCTACACCTTC. It yields the protein CASSSLQRGYTF.

The chain is built from TRBV4-2 and TRBJ1-2; 7 bases agree with TRBD1. Germline lookup yields CDR1 LGHNA and CDR2 YNFKEQ. The CDR3 has 18 amino acids. After removal of 4 bases from V and 4 bases from J, the junction contained 18 bases not matched to a gene. This CDR3 reads CASSPIGTEGGLSYGYTF. CDR3 sequence (DNA): TGTGCCAGCAGCCCCATTGGGACAGAGGGAGGACTTAGCTATGGCTACACCTTC.

The chain is built from TRBV6-6 and TRBJ2-7; D call uncertain. Per germline, CDR1 MNHNY and CDR2 SVGAGI (reference sequence). CDR3 length: 12 residues. Trimming shortened V by 6 bases and J by 7 bases, and 13 bases separated the two germline ends. CDR3 coding DNA: TGTGCCAGCAGCTACGTCGAGACAGAGCAGTACTTC. This codes for CASSYVETEQYF.

The V and J genes are TRBV6-1 and TRBJ1-2, with 7 nucleotides matching TRBD1. CDR1 is MNHNS, CDR2 SASEGT, per germline. The V segment lost 2 bases and the J segment 4 bases; nucleotides outside the gene matches: 4. The CDR3 sequence is 14 residues long. Written as DNA, the CDR3 is TGTGCCAGCAGTGAAAGGGGGCGCACCTATGGCTACACCTTC. Translating it yields CASSERGRTYGYTF.

This sequence joins TRBV7-6 and TRBJ1-6, with 9 bases identical to TRBD1. The germline V gene has CDR1 SGHVS and CDR2 FNYEAQ. V lost 5 bases, J lost 9 bases, and 11 bases stayed unmatched. The CDR3 consists of 16 residues. DNA for the CDR3: TGTGCCAGCAGCGCCGAACAGGGGGCGGAAAGTTCACCCCTCCACTTT. Protein: CASSAEQGAESSPLHF.

The CDR3 protein is CASSSGGRGPFGYTF. The CDR3 DNA is TGTGCCAGCAGCTCAGGCGGCAGGGGGCCCTTTGGCTACACCTTC. The V gene is TRBV9, the J gene TRBJ1-2; 8 bases fit TRBD1. Germline assignment: CDR1 SGDLS and CDR2 YYNGEE. This CDR3 comprises 15 residues. V lost 4 bases and J lost 7; bases outside the gene matches: 12.

This clone has only one observation. The chain combines TRBV7-2 with TRBJ1-2, with 7 bases that match TRBD1. Trimming cost V 2 bases and J 5 bases; bases outside gene matches: 5. The CDR3 extends over 14 amino acids. The V gene's germline CDR1 is SGHTA and CDR2 FQGNSA. The CDR3 loop reads CASSLIGQVYGYTF. The CDR3 DNA follows: TGTGCCAGCAGCTTAATTGGACAGGTTTATGGCTACACCTTC.

V usage is TRBV28 and J usage is TRBJ1-2, with D unclear. There are 12 residues in the CDR3. The germline V and J ends were trimmed by 5 bases and 1 base, with 5 bases remaining between them. Germline V gene lookup returns CDR1 MDHEN and CDR2 SYDVKM. The CDR3 nucleotides are TGTGCCAGCAGTGAGGGTAACTATGGCTACACCTTC. This codes for CASSEGNYGYTF.